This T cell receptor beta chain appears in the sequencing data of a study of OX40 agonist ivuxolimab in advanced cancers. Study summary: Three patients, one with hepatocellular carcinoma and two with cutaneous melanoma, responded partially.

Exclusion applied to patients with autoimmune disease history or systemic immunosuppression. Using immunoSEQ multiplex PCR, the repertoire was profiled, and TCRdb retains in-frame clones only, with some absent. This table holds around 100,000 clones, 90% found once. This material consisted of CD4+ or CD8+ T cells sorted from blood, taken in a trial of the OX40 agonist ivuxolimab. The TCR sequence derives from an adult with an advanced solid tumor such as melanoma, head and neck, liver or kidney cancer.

The CDR3 nucleotides are TGTGCCAGCAGCGCCAGGGGGCGCTGGACCTACAATGAGCAGTTCTTC. Residues: CASSARGRWTYNEQFF. This chain connects TRBV7-9 to TRBJ2-1; 8 nucleotides match TRBD1. Per the germline V gene, CDR1 is SEHNR and CDR2 is FQNEAQ (reference sequence). There are 16 residues in the CDR3. The ends lost 5 bases at V and 2 bases at J; junction bases unmatched: 8.